This T cell receptor beta chain was sequenced in a study of CD8 T cells in ankylosing spondylitis (dated by TCRdb to about 2017). Regarding the study in general: The study profiled T cell receptor beta repertoires in healthy donors and ankylosing spondylitis patients to find disease-linked TCR variants. The full study cohort was made up of 25 ankylosing spondylitis patients and 108 healthy donors. Peripheral blood was sampled, and synovial fluid was additionally collected from ankylosing spondylitis patients. The paper as a whole reports these results and caveats: According to the report, matched synovial fluid samples from ankylosing spondylitis patients were significantly enriched for the disease-linked clones. Blood from ankylosing spondylitis patients appeared to be characterized by a TCR beta motif composed of several highly homologous amino acid variants. Some of the motif variants had been reported before in the synovial fluid and blood of reactive arthritis patients, a finding that suggests common disease-initiation mechanisms. A CD8+ phenotype was shown by the disease-linked clones, which were found at relatively low frequencies in peripheral blood.

The V end loses 3 bases and the J end loses 0 bases, and a stretch of 9 bases separates them. Taken from the germline V gene (reference sequence), the CDR1 and CDR2 loops are SEHNR and FQNEAQ. The CDR3 measures 15 amino acids from cysteine to phenylalanine. Only CDR3 DNA is held: 45 bases, read in frame from base 1. Sequencing used an Illumina HiSeq 2500. Quantitative 5'-RACE with molecular barcodes was used to prepare TCR beta libraries. As for the original processing: A new computational method, built on a probabilistic model of VDJ rearrangement, was used to identify disease-linked TCR variants. TCRdb handled the public reads itself, with Q25 trimming in fastp and clone calling in MiXCR, and kept productive beta chains. CDR3 protein duplicates are merged, each entry listing the most common genes and DNA. Clone size and V and J calls follow TCRdb, not the original study. The sample data list about 460,000 distinct CDR3 sequences, and roughly 5.3% of these were observed just once. In total, the top ten clones hold under 4.5% of the sample.

Ten or more counts support this clonotype. The clone's antigen remains unknown. The record has no base qualities; no much larger clone is one base away. Sequencing input: blood, either unsorted or a sorted T cell fraction (not recorded which). The V and J segments used are TRBV7-9 and TRBJ1-5; the D segment could be TRBD1, given 6 matching bases. The clonotype originates from a male donor with ankylosing spondylitis. CDR3 protein: CASSFGTNSNQPQHF. The DNA sequence is as follows: TGTGCCAGCAGCTTTGGGACAAATAGCAATCAGCCCCAGCATTTT.